This T cell receptor beta chain was observed in a study of CD8 T cells in ankylosing spondylitis. Broader study findings: Previous work reported some of these motif variants in the synovial fluid and blood of reactive arthritis. As for the disease-linked clones, they showed a CD8+ phenotype and occurred at relatively low frequencies in peripheral blood.

The germline V gene has CDR1 SGHDT and CDR2 YYEEEE. CDR3 length: 16 amino acids. The ends lost 3 bases at V and 2 bases at J; junction bases unmatched: 6. It was by quantitative 5'-RACE with molecular barcodes that TCR beta libraries were made. MiXCR was run by TCRdb on the 5' RACE reads, yielding one entry per CDR3 protein. The sample yields 300,000 to 350,000 distinct CDR3 sequences, around 20% seen once. Regarding this clonotype: As yet, its antigen is unknown.

V gene TRBV5-6 combines with J gene TRBJ2-7; 12 bases agree with TRBD1. The clonotype was recovered from a female donor with ankylosing spondylitis or in good health (not recorded which). Material for sequencing was blood, either unsorted or a sorted T cell fraction (not recorded which). The CDR3 DNA is TGTGCCAGCAGCTCGGCCGGGACAGGGGGCCCCTACGAGCAGTACTTC. As protein: CASSSAGTGGPYEQYF.